These T cell receptor beta chains were read from a single sample in a study of persistence of HIV-infected CD4 T cells. The antigens these receptors bind are not known. Here immunoSEQ multiplex PCR was the method, and the copy in TCRdb shows in-frame clones only, minus some. In the table there are about 27,000 clones, approximately 74% of which are singletons. The material was CD4+ T cells sorted from PBMCs after approximately 19-hour stimulation, obtained from a patient who received antiretroviral therapy. The receptors stem from an adult man with HIV who was CMV-seropositive. CDR3s include the opening cysteine and the closing phenylalanine or tryptophan. A D gene is named only where the DNA matches it firmly. Clone size is not always given. Where it is, it says once, few, many or a class for expanded clones.

NA | NA | TRBJ2-7 | TRBV28 | CASSPPDSEQYF | TGTGCCAGCAGTCCCCCGGACAGCGAGCAGTACTTC
NA | NA | TRBJ2-2 | TRBV18 | CASSPTSGFTGELFF | TGTGCCAGCTCACCAACTTCCGGCTTTACCGGGGAGCTGTTTTTT
NA | NA | TRBJ1-2 | TRBV7-2 | CASSLASGGLYGYTF | TGTGCCAGCAGCTTAGCATCGGGCGGCCTCTATGGCTACACCTTC
NA | NA | TRBJ2-2 | TRBV28 | CASSLFVPGQQGGELFF | TGTGCCAGCAGTTTATTCGTCCCAGGCCAACAGGGCGGGGAGCTGTTTTTT
NA | TRBD2 | TRBJ2-1 | TRBV5-8 | CASSPGLGSSYNEQFF | TGTGCCAGCAGCCCCGGACTAGGGAGCTCCTACAATGAGCAGTTCTTC
NA | NA | TRBJ1-6 | TRBV19 | CASSFIQGDSYNSPLHF | TGTGCCAGTAGTTTCATACAGGGTGACTCCTATAATTCACCCCTCCACTTT
few | TRBD2 | TRBJ2-3 | TRBV10-2 | CASTLSSGGGTDTQYF | TGCGCCAGCACCCTTTCTAGCGGGGGGGGCACAGATACGCAGTATTTT
once | NA | TRBJ1-4 | TRBV9 | CASSVGGAQEKLFF | TGTGCCAGCAGCGTTGGCGGGGCGCAGGAAAAACTGTTTTTT
NA | NA | TRBJ1-5 | TRBV19 | CASLIQIRSNQPQHF | TGTGCCAGCCTGATACAGATTCGGAGCAATCAGCCCCAGCATTTT
NA | NA | TRBJ2-7 | TRBV7-8 | CASSADSNYEQYF | TGTGCCAGCAGCGCAGATTCTAACTACGAGCAGTACTTC
NA | NA | TRBJ1-6 | TRBV7-2 | CASNSQGSSYNSPLHF | TGTGCCAGCAACTCTCAGGGGAGCTCCTATAATTCACCCCTCCACTTT
NA | NA | TRBJ1-4 | TRBV19 | CASSGRYLRAATREKLFF | TGTGCCAGTAGCGGCCGATACCTCCGGGCCGCTACCAGGGAAAAACTGTTTTTT
NA | TRBD1 | TRBJ1-1 | TRBV6-6 | CASSWGTEKMNTEAFF | TGTGCCAGCAGTTGGGGGACAGAAAAGATGAACACTGAAGCTTTCTTT
NA | TRBD1 | TRBJ2-2 | TRBV7-3 | CASSLDRANTGELFF | TGTGCCAGCAGCTTAGACAGGGCCAACACCGGGGAGCTGTTTTTT
NA | NA | TRBJ2-3 | TRBV19 | CASSRPRGGTDTQYF | TGTGCCAGTAGTAGGCCCAGGGGCGGCACAGATACGCAGTATTTT
NA | TRBD1 | TRBJ1-6 | TRBV19 | CASTRGRDRNSPLHF | TGTGCCAGTACCCGGGGCCGGGACAGAAATTCACCCCTCCACTTT
NA | NA | TRBJ1-6 | TRBV18 | CASSPWEDNSPLHF | TGTGCCAGCTCACCTTGGGAGGATAATTCACCCCTCCACTTT